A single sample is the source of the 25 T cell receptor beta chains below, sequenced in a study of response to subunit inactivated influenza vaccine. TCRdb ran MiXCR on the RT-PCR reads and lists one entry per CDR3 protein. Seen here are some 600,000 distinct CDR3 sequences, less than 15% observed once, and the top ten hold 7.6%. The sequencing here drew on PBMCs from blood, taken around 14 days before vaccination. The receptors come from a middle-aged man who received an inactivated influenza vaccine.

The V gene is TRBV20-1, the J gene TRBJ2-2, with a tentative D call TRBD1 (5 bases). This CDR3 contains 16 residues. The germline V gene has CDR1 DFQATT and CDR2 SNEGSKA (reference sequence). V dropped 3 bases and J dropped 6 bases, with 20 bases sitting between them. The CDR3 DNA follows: TGCAGTGCTAGTCTGAGTCCGGCAGGGCATTCCGGGGAGCTGTTTTTT. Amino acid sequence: CSASLSPAGHSGELFF.

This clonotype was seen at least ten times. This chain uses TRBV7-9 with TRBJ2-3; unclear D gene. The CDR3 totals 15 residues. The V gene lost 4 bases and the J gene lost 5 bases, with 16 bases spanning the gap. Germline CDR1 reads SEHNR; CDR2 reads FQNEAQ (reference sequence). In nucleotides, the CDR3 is TGTGCCAGCAGCTCCCTGTCCGGGTCTTTAGATACGCAGTATTTT. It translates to CASSSLSGSLDTQYF.

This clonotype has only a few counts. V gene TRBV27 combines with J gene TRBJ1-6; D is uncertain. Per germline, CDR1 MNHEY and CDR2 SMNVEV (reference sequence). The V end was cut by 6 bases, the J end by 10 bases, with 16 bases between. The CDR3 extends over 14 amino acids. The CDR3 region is CASSHGRSGSPLHF. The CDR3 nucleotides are TGTGCCAGCAGCCATGGACGTAGTGGATCACCCCTCCACTTT.

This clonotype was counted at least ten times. The CDR3 bases are TGCGCCAGCAGGGGACTACAAGAGACCCAGTACTTC. Amino acid sequence: CASRGLQETQYF. The chain carries TRBV5-1 and TRBJ2-5, with 7 bases lining up with TRBD2. Germline V gene sequence: CDR1 SGHRS, CDR2 YFSETQ. CDR3 length: 12 amino acids. V was clipped by 5 bases and J by 2 bases; unmatched bases: 0.

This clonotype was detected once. In DNA, the CDR3 is TGCGCCAGCAGCTTGCCAATAGCGGGAGGGCGGGCAGATACGCAGTATTTT. Its translation is CASSLPIAGGRADTQYF. V and J are TRBV5-1 and TRBJ2-3, with 11 bases identical to TRBD2. V was pared by 1 base and J by 4 bases, with 8 bases of the junction left unmatched. Germline V CDR1 and CDR2: SGHRS, YFSETQ. The CDR3 runs 17 residues.

CDR3 nucleotide sequence: TGTGCCAGCAGTTTAGTAGGGATCCATCAGCCCCAGCATTTT. Translating gives CASSLVGIHQPQHF. This chain uses TRBV12-3 or TRBV12-4 with TRBJ1-5; D remains ambiguous. V shed 1 base and J shed 5 bases, with 9 bases lying between them. CDR3 length: 14 residues.

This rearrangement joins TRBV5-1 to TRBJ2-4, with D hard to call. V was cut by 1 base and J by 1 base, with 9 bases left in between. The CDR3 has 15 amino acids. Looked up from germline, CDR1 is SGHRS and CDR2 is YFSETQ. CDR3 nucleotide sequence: TGCGCCAGCAGCTTGCTCCAAGGGGCCAAAAACATTCAGTACTTC. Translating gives CASSLLQGAKNIQYF.

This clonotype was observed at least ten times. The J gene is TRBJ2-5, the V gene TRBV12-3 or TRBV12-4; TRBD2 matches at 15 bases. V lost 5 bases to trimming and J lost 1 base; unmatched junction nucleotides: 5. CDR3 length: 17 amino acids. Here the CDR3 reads CASSPRGLAGGQETQYF. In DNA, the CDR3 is TGTGCCAGCAGTCCACGGGGACTAGCGGGGGGCCAAGAGACCCAGTACTTC.

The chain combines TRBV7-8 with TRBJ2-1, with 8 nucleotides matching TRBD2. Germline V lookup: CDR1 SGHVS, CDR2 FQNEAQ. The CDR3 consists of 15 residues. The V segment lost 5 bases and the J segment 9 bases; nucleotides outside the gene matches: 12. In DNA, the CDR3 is TGTGCCAGCAGCGCCTTTGTCGGGAGGGCTTTTGAGCAGTTCTTC. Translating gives CASSAFVGRAFEQFF.

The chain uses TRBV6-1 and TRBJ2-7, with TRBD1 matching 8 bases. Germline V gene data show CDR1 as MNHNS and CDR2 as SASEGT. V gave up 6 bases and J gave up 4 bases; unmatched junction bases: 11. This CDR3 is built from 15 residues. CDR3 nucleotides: TGTGCCAGCAGACCCCGGGACAGGCCTAGGTACGAGCAGTACTTC. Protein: CASRPRDRPRYEQYF.

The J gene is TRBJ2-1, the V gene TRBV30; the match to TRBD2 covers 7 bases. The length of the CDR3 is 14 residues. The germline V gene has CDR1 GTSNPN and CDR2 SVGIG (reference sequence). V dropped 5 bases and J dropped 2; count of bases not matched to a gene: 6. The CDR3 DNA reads TGTGCCTGGGAGGCCGGGACTACCTACAATGAGCAGTTCTTC. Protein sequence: CAWEAGTTYNEQFF.

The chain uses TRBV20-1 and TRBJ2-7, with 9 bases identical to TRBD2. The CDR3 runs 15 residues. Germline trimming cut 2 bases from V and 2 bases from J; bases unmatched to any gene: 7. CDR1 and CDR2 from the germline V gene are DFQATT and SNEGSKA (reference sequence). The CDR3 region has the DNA TGCAGTGCTAGACCGCTAGCGGGGAACCCCTACGAGCAGTACTTC. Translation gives CSARPLAGNPYEQYF.

The CDR3 loop reads CATRLTGGSEAFF. The CDR3 DNA follows: TGTGCCACCCGGCTGACAGGGGGGTCTGAAGCTTTCTTT. This chain uses TRBV14 with TRBJ1-1; 9 bases map to TRBD1. From germline, CDR1 is SGHDN and CDR2 FVKESK. The CDR3 has 13 amino acids. The V and J ends lost 10 bases and 6 bases, in that order; junction bases with no gene match: 9.

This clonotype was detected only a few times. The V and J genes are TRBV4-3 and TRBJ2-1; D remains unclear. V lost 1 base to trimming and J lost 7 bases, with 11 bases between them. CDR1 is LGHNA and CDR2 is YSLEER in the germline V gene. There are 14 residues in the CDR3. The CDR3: CASSQVVYRNEQFF. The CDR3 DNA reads TGCGCCAGCAGCCAAGTCGTTTATCGGAATGAGCAGTTCTTC.

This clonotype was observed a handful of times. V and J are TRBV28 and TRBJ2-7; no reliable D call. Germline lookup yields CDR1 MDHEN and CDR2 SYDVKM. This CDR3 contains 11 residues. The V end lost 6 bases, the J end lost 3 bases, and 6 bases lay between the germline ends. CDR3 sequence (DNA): TGTGCCAGCAGACTCCACTACGAGCAGTACTTC. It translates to CASRLHYEQYF.

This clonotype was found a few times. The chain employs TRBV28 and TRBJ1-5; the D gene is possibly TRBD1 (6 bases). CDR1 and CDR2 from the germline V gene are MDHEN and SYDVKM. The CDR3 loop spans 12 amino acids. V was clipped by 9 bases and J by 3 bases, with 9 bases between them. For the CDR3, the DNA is TGTGCCAGTGGACAGCTCAATCAGCCCCAGCATTTT. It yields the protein CASGQLNQPQHF.

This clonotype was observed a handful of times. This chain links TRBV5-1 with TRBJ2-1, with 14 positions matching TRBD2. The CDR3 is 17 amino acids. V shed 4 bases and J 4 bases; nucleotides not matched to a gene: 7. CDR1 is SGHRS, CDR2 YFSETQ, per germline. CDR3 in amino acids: CASSPVTSGGVYNEQFF. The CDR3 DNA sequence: TGCGCCAGCAGCCCGGTGACTAGCGGGGGGGTTTACAATGAGCAGTTCTTC.

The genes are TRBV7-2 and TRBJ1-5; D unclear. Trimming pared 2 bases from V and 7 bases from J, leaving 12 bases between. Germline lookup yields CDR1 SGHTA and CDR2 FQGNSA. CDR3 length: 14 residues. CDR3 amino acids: CASSLKAVAQPQHF. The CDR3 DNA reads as TGTGCCAGCAGCTTAAAGGCCGTCGCGCAGCCCCAGCATTTT.

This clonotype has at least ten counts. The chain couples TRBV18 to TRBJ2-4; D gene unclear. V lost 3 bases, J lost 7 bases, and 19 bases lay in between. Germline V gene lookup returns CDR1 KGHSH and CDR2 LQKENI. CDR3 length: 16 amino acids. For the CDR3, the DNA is TGTGCCAGCTCACCTATCCCAGGATCTTATGGGAACATTCAGTACTTC. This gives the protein CASSPIPGSYGNIQYF.

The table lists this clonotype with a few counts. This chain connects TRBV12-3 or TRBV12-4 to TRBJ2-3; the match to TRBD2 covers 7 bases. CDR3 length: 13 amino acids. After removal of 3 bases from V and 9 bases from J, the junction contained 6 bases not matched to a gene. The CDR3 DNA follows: TGTGCCAGCAGTTTGGGGGGGGGTCAGACGCAGTATTTT. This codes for CASSLGGGQTQYF.

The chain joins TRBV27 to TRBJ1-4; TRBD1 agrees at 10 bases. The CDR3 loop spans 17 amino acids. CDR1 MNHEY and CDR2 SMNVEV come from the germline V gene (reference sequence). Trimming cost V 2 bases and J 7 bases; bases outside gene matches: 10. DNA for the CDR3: TGTGCCAGCAGTTTAAGTACTCGACAGGGGGCGGTTGAAAAACTGTTTTTT. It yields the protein CASSLSTRQGAVEKLFF.

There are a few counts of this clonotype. The CDR3 DNA reads TGTGCCAGCAGTGAACAGCGGGGTGTGAACACTGAAGCTTTCTTT. Amino acids: CASSEQRGVNTEAFF. This chain uses TRBV25-1 with TRBJ1-1; no definite D call. This CDR3 contains 15 residues. V lost 2 bases and J lost 0, with 10 bases in between. Looked up from germline, CDR1 is MGHDK and CDR2 is SYGVNS.

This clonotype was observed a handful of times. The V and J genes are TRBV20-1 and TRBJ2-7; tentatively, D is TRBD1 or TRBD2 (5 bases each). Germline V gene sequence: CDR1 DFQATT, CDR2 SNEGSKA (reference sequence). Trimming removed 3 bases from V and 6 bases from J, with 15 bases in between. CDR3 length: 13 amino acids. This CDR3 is CSARVGPRPEQYF. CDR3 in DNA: TGCAGTGCTAGGGTGGGACCCCGGCCCGAGCAGTACTTC.

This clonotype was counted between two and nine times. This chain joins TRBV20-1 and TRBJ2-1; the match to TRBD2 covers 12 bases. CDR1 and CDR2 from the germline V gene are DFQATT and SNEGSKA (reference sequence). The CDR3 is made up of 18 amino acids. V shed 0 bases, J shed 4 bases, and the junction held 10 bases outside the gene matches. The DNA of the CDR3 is TGCAGTGCTAGAGATGCTAGCGGGAGGGCCCACCTATACAATGAGCAGTTCTTC. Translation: CSARDASGRAHLYNEQFF.

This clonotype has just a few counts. DNA of the CDR3: TGTGCCAGCAGTCTACCCCCTGGGCAGGGAACGGAAGGCAATGAGCAGTTCTTC. Translated: CASSLPPGQGTEGNEQFF. The J gene is TRBJ2-1, the V gene TRBV12-3 or TRBV12-4; maybe TRBD1 (5 bases). The CDR3 runs to 18 residues. Trimming pared 5 bases from V and 6 bases from J, leaving 26 bases between.